A selection of T cell receptor beta chains follows, all from one sample in a study of blood T cell repertoires in COVID-19. Profiling relied on immunoSEQ multiplex PCR, and the TCRdb table lists in-frame clones only, not all of them. The data hold 97,000 or so clones, with about nine tenths observed a single time. Sequencing was performed on peripheral blood. The receptors shown here come from a man aged 50-60 years with acute or convalescent COVID-19. Both conserved end residues are part of each CDR3. The order of the fields is J gene, V gene, D gene, clone size, CDR3 DNA, CDR3 protein. D genes are given only for firm matches. Clone size is given for some rows only: seen once, a few or many times, or a class if the clone is expanded.

j_gene: TRBJ1-1
v_gene: TRBV18
d_gene: TRBD1
abundance: -
CDR3nt: TGTGCCAGCTCCCATCCATTCGACAGGGAGAAAGCTTTCTTT
CDR3aa: CASSHPFDREKAFF

j_gene: TRBJ2-1
v_gene: TRBV7-7
d_gene: TRBD2
abundance: -
CDR3nt: TGTGCCAGCAGCTTAAGGGCTAGCGGGAGCGGGTCCTACAATGAGCAGTTCTTC
CDR3aa: CASSLRASGSGSYNEQFF

j_gene: TRBJ2-7
v_gene: TRBV30
d_gene: -
abundance: -
CDR3nt: TGTGCCTGGAGTCAGGGATACTACGAGCAGTACTTC
CDR3aa: CAWSQGYYEQYF

j_gene: TRBJ2-1
v_gene: TRBV19
d_gene: -
abundance: -
CDR3nt: TGTGCCAGTAGCGAAGGGGCCATCTACAATGAGCAGTTCTTC
CDR3aa: CASSEGAIYNEQFF

j_gene: TRBJ1-4
v_gene: TRBV5-4
d_gene: -
abundance: once
CDR3nt: TGTGCCAGCAGCTTTCAGGGTTTCAACGAAAAACTGTTTTTT
CDR3aa: CASSFQGFNEKLFF

j_gene: TRBJ1-1
v_gene: TRBV4-2
d_gene: -
abundance: -
CDR3nt: TGTGCCAGCAGCCAAGACCGGCGCCGTTTGGAGGCTTTCTTT
CDR3aa: CASSQDRRRLEAFF

j_gene: TRBJ2-7
v_gene: TRBV2
d_gene: -
abundance: -
CDR3nt: TGTGCCAGCAGTGAAAACAGGATGTCGAACGAGCAGTACTTC
CDR3aa: CASSENRMSNEQYF

j_gene: TRBJ1-1
v_gene: TRBV29-1
d_gene: TRBD1
abundance: -
CDR3nt: TGCAGCGTCGGGTTCGAACCGGGACAGGGGGATCCTGAAGCTTTCTTT
CDR3aa: CSVGFEPGQGDPEAFF

j_gene: TRBJ2-3
v_gene: TRBV9
d_gene: -
abundance: -
CDR3nt: TGTGCCAGCAGCGTAGGCGGAGGGTTAGGTACGACAGATACGCAGTATTTT
CDR3aa: CASSVGGGLGTTDTQYF

j_gene: TRBJ1-1
v_gene: TRBV5-6
d_gene: -
abundance: -
CDR3nt: TGTGCCAGCAGCCAGGATGGGCAAGTGAACACTGAAGCTTTCTTT
CDR3aa: CASSQDGQVNTEAFF

j_gene: TRBJ2-1
v_gene: TRBV15
d_gene: TRBD1
abundance: -
CDR3nt: TGTGCCACCAGCTCAACAGGGGAATACAATGAGCAGTTCTTC
CDR3aa: CATSSTGEYNEQFF

j_gene: TRBJ2-1
v_gene: TRBV13
d_gene: TRBD2
abundance: -
CDR3nt: TGTGCCAGCAGCCGCCCCCTAGCGGGAGAGCTCTACAATGAGCAGTTCTTC
CDR3aa: CASSRPLAGELYNEQFF